This TCR beta chain is drawn from a study of blood T cell repertoires in COVID-19. As for the study in general: Nucleic acid was either cDNA or gDNA, and it came from T cells, B-cell-depleted T cells, or PBMCs.

CDR1 is SGHTA and CDR2 is FQGTGA in the germline V gene. The CDR3 has 16 amino acids. V shed 3 bases and J shed 4 bases, with 18 bases lying between them. The method was immunoSEQ multiplex PCR; TCRdb's version includes in-frame clones alone and lacks a portion of them. In the table there are 250,000 to 400,000 clones, under 90% of which are singletons. Seattle patients were enrolled while actively infected and followed longitudinally. This chain links TRBV7-3 with TRBJ1-2, with D possibly being TRBD1 (5 bases). The receptor comes from a woman aged 30 to 39 with COVID-19, enrolled during active disease. The sequencing input was peripheral blood. In DNA, the CDR3 is TGTGCCAGCAGCTTGGGGCCCTCGGTACCGCTCTATGGCTACACCTTC. Its translation: CASSLGPSVPLYGYTF.